Listed here are 10 T cell receptor beta chains from one sample, sequenced in a study of blood T cell repertoires in COVID-19. Data came from immunoSEQ multiplex PCR; TCRdb stores just in-frame clones and leaves some out. This repertoire shows around 280,000 clones, nearly 90% found once; its top ten account for around 1.7%. Sequenced: PBMCs or T cells enriched from blood (not recorded which). Receptors originate from a woman younger than 35 with acute COVID-19.

V usage is TRBV6-5 and J usage is TRBJ1-1; possibly TRBD1 for D (5 bases). Germline V CDR1 and CDR2: MNHEY, SVGAGI. Trimming took 2 bases from V and 1 from J, leaving 11 bases between them. The CDR3 sequence is 15 residues long. The CDR3: CASSYDSTRNTEAFF. The CDR3 DNA reads as TGTGCCAGCAGTTACGACAGTACGCGGAACACTGAAGCTTTCTTT.

This clone was observed a handful of times. V gene TRBV7-3 combines with J gene TRBJ2-1, with 11 bases lining up with TRBD1. This CDR3 comprises 15 residues. Trimming removed 2 bases from V and 7 bases from J; junction bases left unmatched: 4. Looked up from germline, CDR1 is SGHTA and CDR2 is FQGTGA. The CDR3 here is CASSLGQGARNEQFF. The DNA for the CDR3 is TGTGCCAGCAGCTTAGGACAGGGGGCGCGTAATGAGCAGTTCTTC.

This clone was recorded only once. V usage is TRBV19 and J usage is TRBJ1-5, with TRBD1 identical over 10 bases. The germline V gene has CDR1 LNHDA and CDR2 SQIVND (reference sequence). This CDR3 has 19 residues. V trimming: 6 bases; J trimming: 4 bases; junction bases outside the gene matches: 18. The CDR3 is CASRSRDRGADRVNQPQHF. The CDR3 coding sequence is TGTGCCAGTAGATCCCGGGACAGGGGAGCGGATAGAGTAAATCAGCCCCAGCATTTT.

The chain has TRBV12-3 or TRBV12-4 and TRBJ2-7; TRBD1 matches 7 bases. The CDR3 length is 12 residues. V dropped 5 bases and J dropped 4; count of bases not matched to a gene: 2. In DNA form, the CDR3 reads TGTGCCAGCAGTAGACAGGGTTACGAGCAGTACTTC. It specifies CASSRQGYEQYF.

The chain couples TRBV2 to TRBJ1-1, with unresolved D. Trimming left V 1 base short and J 5 bases short, with 5 bases between. This CDR3 spans 12 amino acids. The germline CDR1 and CDR2 sequences are SNHLY and FYNNEI. CDR3: CASSEVRTEAFF. In nucleotides, the CDR3 is TGTGCCAGCAGTGAAGTGAGAACTGAAGCTTTCTTT.

This chain joins TRBV6-2 or TRBV6-3 and TRBJ1-2; D might be TRBD1 (6 bases). The CDR3 loop spans 12 amino acids. V dropped 4 bases and J dropped 8 bases, with 11 bases sitting between them. Germline-derived CDR1 and CDR2 are MNHEY and SVGEGT. The CDR3 DNA reads TGTGCCAGCAGTTCGAAGACAGGCGGCTACACCTTC. It yields the protein CASSSKTGGYTF.

This rearrangement joins TRBV19 to TRBJ2-3, with TRBD2 identical over 14 bases. With V trimmed by 3 bases and J by 5 bases, 4 bases remained unmatched. The CDR3 contains 16 residues. Per the germline V gene, CDR1 is LNHDA and CDR2 is SQIVND (reference sequence). The CDR3 coding sequence is TGTGCCAGTAGTATCCGGACTAGCGGGAGGAGAGATACGCAGTATTTT. Its protein product is CASSIRTSGRRDTQYF.

This chain links TRBV12-3 or TRBV12-4 with TRBJ2-1, with a possible D match to TRBD1 (6 bases). V was cut by 5 bases and J by 7 bases, with 12 bases left in between. The CDR3 extends over 13 amino acids. As DNA, the CDR3 is TGTGCCAGCAGTCACAGGGTTATGAATGAGCAGTTCTTC. This encodes CASSHRVMNEQFF.

About this clone: Other DNA sequences in this sample translate to the same CDR3. The chain carries TRBV3-1 (or the pseudogene TRBV3-2) and TRBJ2-1; 7 bases are shared with TRBD2. Per germline, CDR1 LGHDT and CDR2 YNNKEL (reference sequence). The CDR3 length is 15 residues. The J segment lost 6 bases and the V segment lost 1 base, leaving 6 bases of the junction unmatched. DNA of the CDR3: TGTGCCAGCAGCCAAGGACTAGCAGGAGGCAATGAGCAGTTCTTC. Its protein product is CASSQGLAGGNEQFF.

V is TRBV27 and J is TRBJ1-5, with 10 nucleotides matching TRBD1. The V gene's germline CDR1 is MNHEY and CDR2 SMNVEV (reference sequence). V lost 4 bases, J lost 11 bases, and 8 bases stayed unmatched. This CDR3 is built from 14 residues. The CDR3 DNA is TGTGCCAGCAGTTCCCTCGGACAGGGGGTTGCCCAGCATTTT. Encoded protein: CASSSLGQGVAQHF.